This T cell receptor beta chain originates from a study of a mutant IDH1 vaccine in newly diagnosed glioma. Background on the study: First vaccine doses came 4-6 weeks after radiotherapy alone, or with temozolomide cycles. Patients had received radiotherapy, temozolomide, or both previously, most receiving both. Study-level findings and limits: Among patients, around 93% showed immune responses induced by the vaccine.

Assay: immunoSEQ multiplex PCR; the TCRdb copy retains only in-frame clones and omits some. The data contain almost 30,000 clones, about nine tenths of them singletons. Turning to this clone: Its specificity is unknown.

Time point described: week 5, during vaccination. Vaccinated patients received 300 ug of mutant IDH1 20-mer peptide per dose, with topical imiquimod. Every donor had a new WHO grade 3 or 4 astrocytoma that was IDH1-mutant, with loss of nuclear ATRX. The clonotype was recovered from a woman aged 40 to 49 with glioma. Some clones in this sample may be carry-over from other donors' samples. The starting material was peripheral blood mononuclear cells (PBMCs), obtained from a glioma patient whose treatment included an IDH1 peptide vaccine.

CDR3: CASSLFSANYGYTF. Here the CDR3 DNA reads TGTGCCAGCAGCTTGTTCAGCGCAAACTATGGCTACACCTTC. The gene calls are TRBV7-2 and TRBJ1-2, with D uncertain. Deletions cut 3 bases from V and 2 bases from J, with 10 bases between. The length of the CDR3 is 14 residues. CDR1 and CDR2 from the germline V gene are SGHTA and FQGNSA.